This TCR beta chain was captured by sequencing in a study of cytotoxic CD8 clonotypes in ibrutinib-treated CLL. Overall study context: After a median around 12 months on treatment (6 to 36), response samples were drawn.

From cryopreserved PBMCs came 2 to 2.5 micrograms of genomic DNA used for TCR beta libraries. Germline V gene lookup returns CDR1 SGHTA and CDR2 FQGNSA. V was trimmed by 5 bases and J by 1 base, leaving 14 bases between them. The CDR3 sequence is 16 residues long. TCRdb's copy holds only in-frame clones and misses some; the assay was immunoSEQ multiplex PCR. The sample records tens of thousands of clones, approximately 60% being singletons. The material was PBMCs, obtained after 24 months of ibrutinib treatment. The J gene is TRBJ2-2, the V gene TRBV7-2, with D tentatively TRBD2 (6 bases). The sequence was obtained from a human donor with chronic lymphocytic leukemia. DNA of the CDR3: TGTGCCAGCAGCGTCGAAGCTAGCGTGAACACCGGGGAGCTGTTTTTT. This gives the protein CASSVEASVNTGELFF.